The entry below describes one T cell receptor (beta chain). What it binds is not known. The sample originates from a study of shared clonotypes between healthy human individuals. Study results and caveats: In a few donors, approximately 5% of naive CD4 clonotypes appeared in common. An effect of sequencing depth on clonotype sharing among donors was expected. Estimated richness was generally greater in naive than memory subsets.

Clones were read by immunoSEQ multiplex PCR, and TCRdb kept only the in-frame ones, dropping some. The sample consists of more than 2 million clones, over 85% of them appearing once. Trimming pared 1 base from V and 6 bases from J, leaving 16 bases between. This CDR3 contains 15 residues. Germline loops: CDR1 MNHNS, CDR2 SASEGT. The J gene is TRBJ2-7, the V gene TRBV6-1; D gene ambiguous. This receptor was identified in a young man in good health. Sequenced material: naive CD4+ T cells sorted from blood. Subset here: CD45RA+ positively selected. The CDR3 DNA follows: TGTGCCAGCAGTGAAGGGCAGGATTGGGATGGCGAGCAGTACTTC. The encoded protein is CASSEGQDWDGEQYF.